Below, one TCR beta chain is given with its context. The CDR3 runs to 14 residues. V lost 6 bases and J 8 bases, leaving 19 bases between the germline ends. Germline V gene lookup returns CDR1 MNHNS and CDR2 SASEGT. This entry comes from a study of shared clonotypes between healthy human individuals. Repertoires were generated with immunoSEQ multiplex PCR, while TCRdb's copy carries only in-frame clones and drops some. There are 2.5 million or so clones in the sample; about 92% occur only once, and roughly 0.13% lies in the top ten. The source material was naive CD4+ T cells sorted from blood. Noted subset: CD45RA+ positively selected. J is TRBJ1-2 and V is TRBV6-1; perhaps TRBD1 as D (6 bases). This receptor was obtained from a young man in good health. The CDR3 spells CASRTTGLPGGYTF. The CDR3 coding sequence is TGTGCCAGCAGAACGACAGGCCTCCCCGGGGGCTACACCTTC.